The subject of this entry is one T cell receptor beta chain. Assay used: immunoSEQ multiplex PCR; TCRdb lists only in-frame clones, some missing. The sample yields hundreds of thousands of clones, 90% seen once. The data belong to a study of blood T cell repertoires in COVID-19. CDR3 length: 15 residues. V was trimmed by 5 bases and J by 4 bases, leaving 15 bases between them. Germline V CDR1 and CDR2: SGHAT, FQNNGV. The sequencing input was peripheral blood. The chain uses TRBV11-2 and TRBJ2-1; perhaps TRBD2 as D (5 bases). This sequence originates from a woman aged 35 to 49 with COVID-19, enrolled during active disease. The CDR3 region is CASSRRSTRYNEQFF. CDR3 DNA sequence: TGTGCCAGCAGCCGACGGAGCACTAGGTACAATGAGCAGTTCTTC.